These 20 T cell receptor beta chains originate from one sample sequenced in a study of control samples from healthy donors and cancer patients. Here immunoSEQ multiplex PCR was the method, and the copy in TCRdb shows in-frame clones only, minus some. The sample shows 80,000 or so clones, roughly 86% of them seen only once. The sample comprised blood. The receptors stem from a man aged 50-59 years in good health.

This clone was counted a few times. V and J are TRBV6-5 and TRBJ1-1; D gene ambiguous. Germline CDR1 and CDR2: MNHEY and SVGAGI. V was clipped by 6 bases and J by 1 base, with 15 bases between them. The CDR3 covers 15 residues. The CDR3 bases are TGTGCCAGCAGGAACCCGGCCTTGGGGAACACTGAAGCTTTCTTT. This codes for CASRNPALGNTEAFF.

The DNA of the CDR3 is TGTGCCAGCAGTGAAACGGGAAGTGAGCAGTTCTTC. This translates into CASSETGSEQFF. The chain couples TRBV6-1 to TRBJ2-1; TRBD2 is a possible D gene (5 bases). The length of the CDR3 is 12 residues. V was trimmed by 2 bases and J by 9 bases, leaving 8 bases between them. In germline, CDR1 is MNHNS, CDR2 SASEGT.

CDR3 residues: CASSLGSSGGDEQFF. CDR3 nucleotide sequence: TGTGCCAGCAGCCTCGGGAGTAGCGGGGGGGATGAGCAGTTCTTC. This chain joins TRBV11-2 and TRBJ2-1; the match to TRBD2 covers 11 bases. The junction had 8 bases not matched to a gene; V was cut back by 5 bases and J by 8 bases. The CDR3 has 15 amino acids. Germline lookup yields CDR1 SGHAT and CDR2 FQNNGV.

This clone came up once. The chain employs TRBV10-1 and TRBJ2-5; no clear D gene. Trimming stripped 2 bases from V and 5 bases from J, with 9 bases between. Per germline, CDR1 WNHNN and CDR2 SYGVQD (reference sequence). This CDR3 region has 13 residues. The DNA of the CDR3 is TGCGCCAGCAGTGAGAACCCCTCGGAGACCCAGTACTTC. It yields the protein CASSENPSETQYF.

This clone was picked up a small number of times. The V call is TRBV24-1, the J call TRBJ2-5; possible D gene TRBD1, 6 bases. CDR1 and CDR2 (germline): KGHDR, SFDVKD. The CDR3 consists of 15 residues. Trimming pared 0 bases from V and 2 bases from J, leaving 9 bases between. The CDR3 coding sequence is TGTGCCACCAGTGATTTGGGGCAGGGGCAAGAGACCCAGTACTTC. Translating it yields CATSDLGQGQETQYF.

CDR3: CASSFGTADNSPLHF. As DNA, the CDR3 is TGTGCCAGCAGCTTTGGGACAGCCGATAATTCACCCCTCCACTTT. The gene calls are TRBV5-5 and TRBJ1-6; TRBD1 matches 7 bases. V shed 2 bases, J shed 5 bases, and the junction held 4 bases outside the gene matches. Germline CDR1 is SGHKS and CDR2 is YYEKEE (reference sequence). This CDR3 is built from 15 residues.

The V call is TRBV5-6, the J call TRBJ2-6, with TRBD1 matching over 7 bases. CDR1 is SGHDT, CDR2 YYEEEE, per germline. The ends lost 3 bases at V and 2 bases at J; junction bases unmatched: 8. The CDR3 is 17 amino acids. The CDR3, as DNA: TGTGCCAGCAGCTGGGACCAAACAGGGGCTGGGGCCAACGTCCTGACTTTC. It translates to CASSWDQTGAGANVLTF.

The chain uses TRBV9 and TRBJ1-3; D gene unclear. The CDR3 contains 17 residues. V shed 0 bases and J shed 4 bases, with 17 bases lying between them. Germline lookup yields CDR1 SGDLS and CDR2 YYNGEE. The CDR3 loop is CASSVGPRDGHGNTIYF. CDR3 coding DNA: TGTGCCAGCAGCGTAGGTCCCCGGGATGGTCACGGAAACACCATATATTTT.

This clone was recorded only once. The rearrangement links TRBV5-4 to TRBJ2-7; D might be TRBD2 (5 bases). This CDR3 is built from 14 residues. V was clipped by 2 bases and J by 4 bases, with 13 bases between them. Germline V CDR1 and CDR2: SGHNT, YYREEE (reference sequence). The CDR3 nucleotides are TGTGCCAGCAGCTTCGGGGTCCGCCATTACGAGCAGTACTTC. This sequence encodes CASSFGVRHYEQYF.

This clone showed up just a few times. This rearrangement joins TRBV7-2 to TRBJ1-5; TRBD1 is a possible D gene (5 bases). The CDR3 contains 15 residues. The germline V gene has CDR1 SGHTA and CDR2 FQGNSA. V was trimmed by 4 bases and J by 1 base, leaving 11 bases between them. The CDR3 spells CASSSTWGSNQPQHF. The CDR3 DNA sequence: TGTGCCAGCAGCTCGACCTGGGGGAGCAATCAGCCCCAGCATTTT.

The chain combines TRBV5-4 with TRBJ2-7; D not resolved. CDR1 and CDR2 (germline): SGHNT, YYREEE (reference sequence). The CDR3 loop spans 12 amino acids. Between the trimmed V and J ends, which lost 2 bases and 0 bases, there was a span of 3 bases. CDR3 sequence (DNA): TGTGCCAGCAGCTTATTCTCCTACGAGCAGTACTTC. Its translation is CASSLFSYEQYF.

The V call is TRBV6-5, the J call TRBJ1-6; D is unclear. The CDR3 has 15 amino acids. The V end lost 2 bases, the J end lost 5 bases, and 10 bases lay between the germline ends. CDR1 and CDR2 (germline): MNHEY, SVGAGI. CDR3: CASSYARHNNSPLHF. CDR3 nucleotides: TGTGCCAGCAGTTACGCTCGGCATAATAATTCACCCCTCCACTTT.

The chain couples TRBV29-1 to TRBJ1-5; 7 bases are a match to TRBD1. V lost 3 bases, J lost 7 bases, and 12 bases stayed unmatched. The CDR3 spans 15 residues. CDR1 is SQVTM and CDR2 is ANQGSEA in the germline V gene. CDR3 protein: CSVEIGGQGGQPQHF. The CDR3, as DNA: TGCAGCGTTGAGATTGGGGGCCAGGGGGGGCAGCCCCAGCATTTT.

The rearrangement links TRBV5-1 to TRBJ2-2, with D possibly matching TRBD2 (6 bases). Trimming took 6 bases from V and 0 from J, leaving 18 bases between them. Germline V gives CDR1 SGHRS, CDR2 YFSETQ. The CDR3 has 17 residues. The CDR3 DNA reads as TGCGCCAGCAAAGCGATGAGCGGGTCCGCGAACACCGGGGAGCTGTTTTTT. This translates into CASKAMSGSANTGELFF.

The chain joins TRBV10-2 to TRBJ1-1, with 11 bases identical to TRBD1. Germline assignment: CDR1 WSHSY and CDR2 SAAADI. This CDR3 comprises 15 residues. The trim removed 8 bases at V and 5 bases at J, leaving 10 bases unmatched. DNA for the CDR3: TGCGCCAGCGGACAGGGGGCCGGTGTGTGGACTGAAGCTTTCTTT. Translating gives CASGQGAGVWTEAFF.

This clone was detected only a few times. The chain combines TRBV7-8 with TRBJ2-5; TRBD1 is a possible D gene (6 bases). Trimming left V 5 bases short and J 4 bases short, with 26 bases between. This CDR3 has 18 amino acids. Per the germline V gene, CDR1 is SGHVS and CDR2 is FQNEAQ. As DNA, the CDR3 is TGTGCCAGCAGCATACTTCTCCCACAGGGCTTAAATCCAGAGACCCAGTACTTC. The encoded protein is CASSILLPQGLNPETQYF.

The V call is TRBV27, the J call TRBJ1-3; D unresolved. The V gene's germline CDR1 is MNHEY and CDR2 SMNVEV (reference sequence). The CDR3 is made up of 13 amino acids. Trimming stripped 2 bases from V and 6 bases from J, with 8 bases between. The DNA of the CDR3 is TGTGCCAGCAGTTTAAATGGGGAAAACACCATATATTTT. Translating gives CASSLNGENTIYF.

The rearrangement joins TRBV7-6 to TRBJ1-2; TRBD1 matches 9 bases. Unmatched junction bases numbered 3, after V lost 4 bases and J lost 0 bases. The CDR3 covers 15 residues. CDR1 is SGHVS and CDR2 is FNYEAQ in the germline V gene. The CDR3 sequence is CASSSGQGPNYGYTF. DNA for the CDR3: TGTGCCAGCAGCTCCGGACAGGGGCCTAACTATGGCTACACCTTC.

The chain joins TRBV12-5 to TRBJ2-1; D may be TRBD1 (6 bases). The CDR3 has 13 amino acids. Germline V gives CDR1 LGHNT, CDR2 FRNRAP. V lost 6 bases to trimming and J lost 8 bases, with 14 bases between them. CDR3 sequence reads: CASGRTENDEQFF. The CDR3 nucleotides read TGTGCTAGTGGCCGGACAGAAAACGATGAGCAGTTCTTC.

The genes are TRBV7-9 and TRBJ2-7; D could derive from TRBD1 or TRBD2 (5 bases each). CDR3 length equals 13 residues. V lost 3 bases, J lost 2 bases, and 8 bases lay in between. Germline CDR1 and CDR2: SEHNR and FQNEAQ (reference sequence). Here the CDR3 DNA reads TGTGCCAGCAGCTTGGGGGTCACCTACGAGCAGTACTTC. As protein: CASSLGVTYEQYF.